This T cell receptor beta chain derives from a study of blood T cells in healthy people across ages. The use of a sample-barcoded 5' primer and a J-beta primer mix characterized a second PCR of roughly 6 to 11 cycles. MiXCR was run by TCRdb on the 5' RACE reads, yielding one entry per CDR3 protein. The sample yields approximately 880,000 distinct CDR3 sequences, about 48% seen once. J lost 5 bases, V lost 2 bases, and 8 bases had no gene match. The CDR3 consists of 16 residues. Germline V gene lookup returns CDR1 DFQATT and CDR2 SNEGSKA (reference sequence). The clonotype comes from a man aged 30-40 years in good health. Sequencing was carried out using blood. This sequence joins TRBV20-1 and TRBJ1-6; TRBD1 aligns across 8 bases. The CDR3 nucleotides are TGCAGTGCTAGACGGGTCGACAGGGGAGATAATTCACCCCTCCACTTT. Residues: CSARRVDRGDNSPLHF.